What follows describes a single TCR beta chain. Its antigen is unknown. Sequencing used immunoSEQ multiplex PCR; TCRdb keeps in-frame clones, though not all of them. The sample has tens of thousands of clones; around 92% are singletons. The data belong to a study of graft-versus-host responses after intestinal transplantation. There are 15 residues in the CDR3. The germline V gene encodes CDR1 SGDLS and CDR2 YYNGEE. The J segment lost 6 bases and the V segment lost 0 bases, leaving 4 bases of the junction unmatched. V usage is TRBV9 and J usage is TRBJ2-1; 9 nucleotides agree with TRBD1. Specimen: unstimulated CD4+ T cells sorted from spleen or lymph node cells, collected before intestinal transplant. This TCR was sampled from a human donor who received an intestinal transplant. DNA for the CDR3: TGTGCCAGCAGCGTAGAGGGACAGGGATCCAATGAGCAGTTCTTC. Its translation is CASSVEGQGSNEQFF.